This TCR beta chain stems from a study of cytomegalovirus exposure and HLA in healthy donors. Overall study findings and caveats: A later analysis associated roughly 15,000 TCR beta sequences with HLA alleles at a 0.05 false discovery rate. Through in vitro validation, a few CMV-associated chains were shown to be specific for CMV antigens. The listing of roughly 160 TCR beta chains classed them as cytomegalovirus-associated.

The PCR was carried out with 60 Vbeta primers and 13 Jbeta primers. Assay used: immunoSEQ multiplex PCR; TCRdb lists only in-frame clones, some missing. The data contain 120,000 or so clones, less than 80% of them singletons. Despite likely unrecorded immune exposures, the donors were nominally healthy at the time of sampling. With regard to this clone: What it binds is unknown. Other DNA sequences of this sample code for an identical CDR3.

V lost 1 base and J lost 9, with 16 bases in between. This CDR3 contains 15 residues. CDR1 is SGHTA, CDR2 FQGNSA, per germline. The TCR was taken from a man aged 35-49 years in good health and CMV-seropositive. V and J are TRBV7-2 and TRBJ2-1; D is perhaps TRBD1 (5 bases). Sequences were obtained from PBMCs. In DNA, the CDR3 is TGTGCCAGCAGCTTAGTGGCAGGGTCGGTAGGTGAGCAGTTCTTC. It specifies CASSLVAGSVGEQFF.